The T cell receptor beta chain described here comes from a study of regulatory T cells in long-lasting Graves disease. HTBI primers from iRepertoire and Arm-PCR of CDR3 regions yielded the TCR beta libraries. TCRdb re-called the multiplex PCR reads with MiXCR, one entry per CDR3 protein. Of 450,000 to 600,000 distinct CDR3 sequences listed, about 17% are singletons. This clonotype appeared a few times. Time point in this sample: newly diagnosed GD, antithyroid drugs for less than 3 months. From PBMCs, RNA was extracted and then used to make the TCR library. This CDR3 has 13 amino acids. V lost 7 bases to trimming and J lost 5 bases, with 14 bases between them. Germline CDR1 is MNHNS and CDR2 is SASEGT. This same sample was also part of a study on T cells in Graves' hyperthyroidism and ophthalmopathy. That study reports: Appearing also in blood were most of the thyroid clonotypes expanded above 0.001.

The material was peripheral blood mononuclear cells (PBMCs), obtained at new diagnosis, from a patient treated with antithyroid drugs. The TCR sequence derives from a man aged 35 to 55 with Graves disease. The chain carries TRBV6-1 and TRBJ1-1; D remains unclear. The CDR3 DNA reads TGTGCCAGCATGGTGATGGTTTGGACTGAAGCTTTCTTT. It specifies CASMVMVWTEAFF.